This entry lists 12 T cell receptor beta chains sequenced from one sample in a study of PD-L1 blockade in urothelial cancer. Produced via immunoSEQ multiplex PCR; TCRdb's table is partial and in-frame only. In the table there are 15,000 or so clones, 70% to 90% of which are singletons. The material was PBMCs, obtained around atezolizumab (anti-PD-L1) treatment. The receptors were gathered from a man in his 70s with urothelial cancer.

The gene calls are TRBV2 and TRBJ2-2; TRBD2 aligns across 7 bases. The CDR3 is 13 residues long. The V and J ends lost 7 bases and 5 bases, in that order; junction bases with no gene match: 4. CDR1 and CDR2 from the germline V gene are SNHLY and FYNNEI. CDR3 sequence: CASNGLETGELFF. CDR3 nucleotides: TGTGCCAGCAACGGACTAGAGACCGGGGAGCTGTTTTTT.

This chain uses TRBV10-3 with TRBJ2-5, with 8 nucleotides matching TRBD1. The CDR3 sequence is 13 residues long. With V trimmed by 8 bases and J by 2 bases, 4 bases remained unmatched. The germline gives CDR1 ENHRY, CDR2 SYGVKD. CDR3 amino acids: CAIPDRGQETQYF. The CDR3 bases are TGTGCCATCCCCGACAGGGGTCAAGAGACCCAGTACTTC.

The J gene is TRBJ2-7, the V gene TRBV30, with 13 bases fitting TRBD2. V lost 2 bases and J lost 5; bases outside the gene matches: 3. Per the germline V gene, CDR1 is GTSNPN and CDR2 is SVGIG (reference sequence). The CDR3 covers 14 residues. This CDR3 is CAWSPGLAGNEQYF. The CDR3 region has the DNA TGTGCCTGGAGTCCGGGACTAGCGGGGAACGAGCAGTACTTC.

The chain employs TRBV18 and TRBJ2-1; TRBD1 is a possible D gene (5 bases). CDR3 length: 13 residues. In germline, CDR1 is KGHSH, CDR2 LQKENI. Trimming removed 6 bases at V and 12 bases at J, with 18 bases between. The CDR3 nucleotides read TGTGCCAGCTCGGATGACAAGGGGATTGTGCAGTTCTTC. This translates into CASSDDKGIVQFF.

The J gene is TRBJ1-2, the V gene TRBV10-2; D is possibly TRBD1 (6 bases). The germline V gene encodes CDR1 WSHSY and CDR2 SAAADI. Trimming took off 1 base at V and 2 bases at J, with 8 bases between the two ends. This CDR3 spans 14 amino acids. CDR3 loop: CASSEFRGNYGYTF. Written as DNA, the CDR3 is TGCGCCAGCAGTGAGTTTAGGGGGAACTATGGCTACACCTTC.

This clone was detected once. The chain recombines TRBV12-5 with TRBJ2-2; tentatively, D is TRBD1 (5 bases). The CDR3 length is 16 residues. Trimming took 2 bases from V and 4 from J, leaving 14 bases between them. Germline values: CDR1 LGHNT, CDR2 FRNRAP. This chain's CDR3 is CASGLPRRETTGELFF. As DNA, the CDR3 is TGTGCTAGTGGTTTGCCACGCAGGGAAACCACCGGGGAGCTGTTTTTT.

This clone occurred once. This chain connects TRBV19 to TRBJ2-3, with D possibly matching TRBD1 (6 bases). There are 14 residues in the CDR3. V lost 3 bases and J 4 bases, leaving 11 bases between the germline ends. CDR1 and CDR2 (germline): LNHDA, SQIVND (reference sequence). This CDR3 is CASSMGAFSDTQYF. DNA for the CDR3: TGTGCCAGTAGTATGGGGGCATTCTCAGATACGCAGTATTTT.

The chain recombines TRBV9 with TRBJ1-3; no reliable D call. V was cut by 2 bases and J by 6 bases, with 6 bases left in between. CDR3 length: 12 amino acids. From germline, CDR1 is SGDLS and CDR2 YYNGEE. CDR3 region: CASSVGENTIYF. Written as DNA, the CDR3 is TGTGCCAGCAGCGTGGGCGAAAACACCATATATTTT.

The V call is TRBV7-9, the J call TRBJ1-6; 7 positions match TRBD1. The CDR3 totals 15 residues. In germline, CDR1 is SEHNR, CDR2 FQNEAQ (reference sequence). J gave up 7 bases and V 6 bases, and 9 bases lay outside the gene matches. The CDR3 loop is CASSRQGLGNSPLHF. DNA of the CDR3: TGTGCCAGCAGTCGACAGGGTTTGGGGAATTCACCCCTCCACTTT.

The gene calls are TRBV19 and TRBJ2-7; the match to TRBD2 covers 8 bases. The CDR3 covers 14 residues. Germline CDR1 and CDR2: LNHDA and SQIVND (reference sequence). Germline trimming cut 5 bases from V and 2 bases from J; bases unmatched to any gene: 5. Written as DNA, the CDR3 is TGTGCCAGTAGTCCCATGGGACTAGCCTACGAGCAGTACTTC. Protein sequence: CASSPMGLAYEQYF.

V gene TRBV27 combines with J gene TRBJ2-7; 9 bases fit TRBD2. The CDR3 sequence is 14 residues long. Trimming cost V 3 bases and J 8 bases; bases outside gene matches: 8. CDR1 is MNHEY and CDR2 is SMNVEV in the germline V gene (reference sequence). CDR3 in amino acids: CASSFGRGGVKQYF. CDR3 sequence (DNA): TGTGCCAGCAGTTTTGGGCGGGGGGGGGTAAAGCAGTACTTC.

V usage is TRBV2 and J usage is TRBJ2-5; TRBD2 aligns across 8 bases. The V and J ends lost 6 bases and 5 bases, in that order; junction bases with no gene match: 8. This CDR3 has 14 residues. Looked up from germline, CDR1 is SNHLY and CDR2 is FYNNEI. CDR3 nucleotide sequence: TGTGCCAGCAGGCCCGGACTAGCCCGCGAGACCCAGTACTTC. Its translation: CASRPGLARETQYF.